The rows below give T cell receptor beta chains drawn from one sample of a study of blood T cells in healthy people across ages. Using its own MiXCR run on the 5' RACE reads, TCRdb lists one record per CDR3 protein. The sample lists some 700,000 distinct CDR3 sequences; about a fifth were seen once. Sequencing was done on a sample of blood. Receptors originate from a man in his 70s in good health. The CDR3 runs from the conserved cysteine through the conserved F or W. A D gene is named only where the DNA matches it firmly. The size field is filled for only some rows; it gives once, few, many or a size class.

cdr3_aa,cdr3_nt,clone_size,d_call,j_call,cdr3_length,v_call
CASSLLAAETQYF,TGTGCCAGCAGTTTGCTAGCGGCGGAGACCCAGTACTTC,.,TRBD2,TRBJ2-5,13,TRBV12-3/TRBV12-4
CSAPPSGGSETQYF,TGCAGTGCTCCCCCTAGCGGGGGATCGGAGACCCAGTACTTC,few,TRBD2,TRBJ2-5,14,TRBV20-1
CASNQGRNEQFF,TGTGCCAGCAATCAGGGGCGCAATGAGCAGTTCTTC,.,.,TRBJ2-1,12,TRBV25-1
CASSQERGATDTQYF,TGTGCCAGCAGCCAAGAGCGGGGGGCCACAGATACGCAGTATTTT,.,TRBD2,TRBJ2-3,15,TRBV3-1
CASSPRGTTGDDTQYF,TGTGCCAGCAGCCCGCGAGGGACTACAGGGGACGATACGCAGTATTTT,.,.,TRBJ2-3,16,TRBV4-2
CSVEETVSYEQYF,TGCAGCGTTGAAGAGACAGTTTCCTACGAGCAGTACTTC,few,.,TRBJ2-7,13,TRBV29-1
CSATFSQETQYF,TGCAGTGCCACATTTTCACAAGAGACCCAGTACTTC,many,.,TRBJ2-5,12,TRBV20-1
CASSVVLTDTQYF,TGTGCCAGCAGCGTGGTTCTCACAGATACGCAGTATTTT,.,.,TRBJ2-3,13,TRBV2
CASSQDRREAFF,TGCGCCAGCAGCCAAGACAGAAGGGAAGCTTTCTTT,.,.,TRBJ1-1,12,TRBV4-3
CSVGSGRYEQYF,TGCAGCGTTGGGTCAGGGAGGTACGAGCAGTACTTC,few,.,TRBJ2-7,12,TRBV29-1
CASSLGSDRTGELFF,TGCGCCAGCAGCTTGGGGTCGGACAGGACCGGGGAGCTGTTTTTT,many,TRBD1,TRBJ2-2,15,TRBV5-1
CASTDEVSGRASREQFF,TGTGCCAGCACCGACGAGGTTAGCGGGAGGGCCTCTCGAGAGCAGTTCTTC,.,TRBD2,TRBJ2-1,17,TRBV11-3
CASRALVRVPGVYEQYF,TGTGCCAGCAGAGCCTTGGTCCGGGTCCCCGGGGTCTACGAGCAGTACTTC,few,.,TRBJ2-7,17,TRBV11-2
CASSLNGVSHGELFF,TGTGCCAGCAGTTTGAACGGGGTGAGCCACGGGGAGCTGTTTTTT,many,.,TRBJ2-2,15,TRBV27